The source of this TCR beta chain is a study of neurological immune-mediated disorders. TCRdb called the 5' RACE reads again in MiXCR, with one record for every CDR3 protein. The sample records 60,000 to 70,000 distinct CDR3 sequences, roughly 5.6% being singletons. Germline loops: CDR1 SGHVS, CDR2 FNYEAQ. Trimming pared 1 base from V and 3 bases from J, leaving 6 bases between. This CDR3 has 14 amino acids. This clonotype was observed at least ten times. Where libraries were unsorted, they were derived from 2 million PBMCs stored at -80 degrees C. V and J are TRBV7-6 and TRBJ2-2; D tentatively fits TRBD1 or TRBD2 (5 bases each). The sequence derives from a human donor with multiple sclerosis. The donor label of this sample is uncertain. Material: PBMCs. DNA of the CDR3: TGTGCCAGCAGCTTAGGAGGGGACACCGGGGAGCTGTTTTTT. Translating it yields CASSLGGDTGELFF.